Presented here are 29 T cell receptor beta chains from one specimen sequenced in a study of a mutant IDH1 vaccine in newly diagnosed glioma. Described time point: week 35, safety follow-up. A 20-mer mutant IDH1 peptide at 300 ug was injected subcutaneously with topical imiquimod. Some clones are missing from TCRdb's copy, which holds only in-frame ones; the method was immunoSEQ multiplex PCR. The data contain about 27,000 clones, 83% of them singletons. Which antigens these TCRs recognize remains unknown. Material: PBMCs, obtained from a glioma patient whose treatment included an IDH1 peptide vaccine. These TCRs come from a man in his thirties or forties with glioma.

The rearrangement joins TRBV7-8 to TRBJ2-6; D gene unclear. CDR3 size: 16 residues. Germline V gene data show CDR1 as SGHVS and CDR2 as FQNEAQ. V was trimmed by 1 base and J by 1 base, leaving 8 bases between them. The CDR3 DNA follows: TGTGCCAGCAGCTTAGTTGCGGCTTCTGGGGCCAACGTCCTGACTTTC. It codes for CASSLVAASGANVLTF.

The chain employs TRBV15 and TRBJ1-4, with D tentatively TRBD1 (6 bases). CDR1 is LNHNV and CDR2 is YYDKDF in the germline V gene (reference sequence). The CDR3 loop spans 15 amino acids. Trimming shortened V by 1 base and J by 8 bases, and 14 bases separated the two germline ends. This CDR3 reads CATSRGGTGGEKLFF. The DNA of the CDR3 is TGTGCCACCAGCAGAGGTGGGACGGGGGGCGAAAAACTGTTTTTT.

The rearrangement joins TRBV30 to TRBJ1-1, with D possibly being TRBD1 (5 bases). CDR1 is GTSNPN and CDR2 is SVGIG in the germline V gene (reference sequence). Trimming cost V 0 bases and J 3 bases, with 11 bases left between them. The CDR3 covers 14 residues. The CDR3 DNA reads as TGTGCCTGGAGTGTACTGTGGGACGACACTGAAGCTTTCTTT. It codes for CAWSVLWDDTEAFF.

The V gene is TRBV2, the J gene TRBJ2-1, with no clear D. Germline assignment: CDR1 SNHLY and CDR2 FYNNEI. The CDR3 is 14 amino acids. V was pared by 5 bases and J by 0 bases, with 8 bases between. CDR3 amino acids: CASSPAVSYNEQFF. Written as DNA, the CDR3 is TGTGCCAGCAGTCCGGCCGTCTCCTACAATGAGCAGTTCTTC.

This chain links TRBV5-6 with TRBJ1-1, with D hard to call. This CDR3 is 13 amino acids long. Per the germline V gene, CDR1 is SGHDT and CDR2 is YYEEEE. Trimming took 2 bases from V and 2 from J, leaving 7 bases between them. The CDR3 bases are TGTGCCAGCAGCTTTTCCAGTAACACTGAAGCTTTCTTT. Amino acids: CASSFSSNTEAFF.

The chain links TRBV2 to TRBJ2-5; D is unresolved. Trimming stripped 5 bases from V and 2 bases from J, with 6 bases between. Germline values: CDR1 SNHLY, CDR2 FYNNEI. The CDR3 runs to 12 residues. CDR3 sequence reads: CASSNRQETQYF. In DNA form, the CDR3 reads TGTGCCAGCAGTAACCGGCAAGAGACCCAGTACTTC.

V is TRBV4-1 and J is TRBJ2-1, with D perhaps TRBD2 (6 bases). CDR3 size: 17 residues. The V end lost 2 bases, the J end lost 0 bases, and 14 bases lay between the germline ends. Germline assignment: CDR1 MGHRA and CDR2 YSYEKL. The CDR3: CASSQPRRADSYNEQFF. As DNA, the CDR3 is TGCGCCAGCAGCCAACCCCGGAGGGCAGACTCCTACAATGAGCAGTTCTTC.

The J gene is TRBJ2-2, the V gene TRBV10-3; 9 bases are a match to TRBD2. V lost 5 bases, J lost 7 bases, and 5 bases stayed unmatched. Germline CDR1 ENHRY, CDR2 SYGVKD. This CDR3 is 14 amino acids long. The CDR3: CAISLAGEDGELFF. The CDR3 DNA reads TGTGCCATCAGTTTAGCGGGAGAGGACGGGGAGCTGTTTTTT.

The chain recombines TRBV19 with TRBJ2-5; 7 nucleotides match TRBD2. Germline V gene sequence: CDR1 LNHDA, CDR2 SQIVND (reference sequence). CDR3 length: 15 residues. Germline trimming cut 9 bases from V and 4 bases from J; bases unmatched to any gene: 14. CDR3 in amino acids: CARRVGGVNVETQYF. The CDR3 DNA is TGTGCCAGAAGAGTGGGGGGGGTAAATGTAGAGACCCAGTACTTC.

This clone turned up a few times. V usage is TRBV2 and J usage is TRBJ2-7, with TRBD1 as a possible D gene (6 bases). Looked up from germline, CDR1 is SNHLY and CDR2 is FYNNEI. CDR3 length: 11 amino acids. Trimming shortened V by 2 bases and J by 12 bases, and 11 bases separated the two germline ends. The CDR3 here is CASSESQGSYF. CDR3 sequence (DNA): TGTGCCAGCAGTGAAAGTCAGGGGTCGTACTTC.

The chain carries TRBV19 and TRBJ2-5; 10 bases match TRBD2. The junction had 7 bases not matched to a gene; V was cut back by 0 bases and J by 9 bases. From germline, CDR1 is LNHDA and CDR2 SQIVND (reference sequence). CDR3 length: 15 residues. This chain's CDR3 is CASSIDFSSGGAQYF. The CDR3, as DNA: TGTGCCAGTAGTATAGATTTTTCTAGCGGGGGAGCCCAGTACTTC.

V usage is TRBV2 and J usage is TRBJ2-3; D remains unclear. CDR3 size: 18 residues. Trimming removed 2 bases from V and 2 bases from J, with 20 bases in between. In germline, CDR1 is SNHLY, CDR2 FYNNEI. The CDR3 sequence is CASSEKRPGPPNTDTQYF. Written as DNA, the CDR3 is TGTGCCAGCAGTGAAAAGAGGCCAGGCCCCCCTAACACAGATACGCAGTATTTT. Combining the CDR3 with reference TRBV2 and TRBJ2-3 gives the whole variable domain EPEVTQTPSHQVTQMGQEVILRCVPISNHLYFYWYRQILGQKVEFLVSFYNNEISEKSEIFDDQFSVERPDGSNFTLKIRSTKLEDSAMYFCASSEKRPGPPNTDTQYFGPGTRLTVL.

This sequence joins TRBV4-2 and TRBJ2-2, with D hard to call. The CDR3 totals 16 residues. V shed 0 bases and J shed 6 bases, with 14 bases lying between them. The germline V gene encodes CDR1 LGHNA and CDR2 YNFKEQ. The CDR3, as DNA: TGTGCCAGCAGCCAAGAGGCTAGTCGTTTATCCGGGGAGCTGTTTTTT. Encoded protein: CASSQEASRLSGELFF.

This rearrangement joins TRBV9 to TRBJ1-5; D gene uncertain. Trimming took 3 bases from V and 5 from J, leaving 15 bases between them. Germline CDR1 is SGDLS and CDR2 is YYNGEE. CDR3 length: 15 residues. CDR3 protein: CASSGTWAGDQPQHF. The CDR3 region has the DNA TGTGCCAGCAGCGGGACTTGGGCAGGAGATCAGCCCCAGCATTTT.

The chain uses TRBV7-3 and TRBJ2-1; the match to TRBD2 covers 10 bases. With 5 bases clipped from V and 4 bases from J, the junction kept 8 bases outside the gene matches. Germline CDR1 is SGHTA and CDR2 is FQGTGA. The CDR3 consists of 16 residues. CDR3 nucleotide sequence: TGTGCCAGCAGCCCCCGCGCTAGCGGGAGATACAATGAGCAGTTCTTC. It encodes CASSPRASGRYNEQFF. The complete variable domain, with remaining parts taken from reference TRBV7-3 and TRBJ2-1, reads GAGVSQTPSNKVTEKGKYVELRCDPISGHTALYWYRQSLGQGPEFLIYFQGTGAADDSGLPNDRFFAVRPEGSVSTLKIQRTERGDSAVYLCASSPRASGRYNEQFFGPGTRLTVL.

The chain has TRBV4-1 and TRBJ1-3; D unclear. CDR1 MGHRA and CDR2 YSYEKL come from the germline V gene. Trimming removed 0 bases from V and 0 bases from J, with 9 bases in between. The length of the CDR3 is 16 residues. DNA of the CDR3: TGCGCCAGCAGCCAAGATTTTGGGAGCTCTGGAAACACCATATATTTT. Its protein is CASSQDFGSSGNTIYF.

The genes are TRBV30 and TRBJ1-4; a weak D match, TRBD1 (6 bases). Trimming took 0 bases from V and 8 from J, leaving 13 bases between them. The CDR3 runs to 14 residues. Germline CDR1 GTSNPN, CDR2 SVGIG (reference sequence). CDR3 sequence: CAWSVRGGGEKLFF. For the CDR3, the DNA is TGTGCCTGGAGTGTACGGGGAGGGGGGGAAAAACTGTTTTTT.

The chain couples TRBV7-6 to TRBJ2-3; tentatively, D is TRBD2 (6 bases). The CDR3 length is 15 residues. Trimming pared 1 base from V and 2 bases from J, leaving 10 bases between. Germline CDR1 is SGHVS and CDR2 is FNYEAQ. The DNA for the CDR3 is TGTGCCAGCAGCTTAGGACTAGGGGACACAGATACGCAGTATTTT. Encoded protein: CASSLGLGDTDTQYF.

This chain connects TRBV5-1 to TRBJ1-3; TRBD1 agrees at 8 bases. The CDR3 loop spans 14 amino acids. CDR1 is SGHRS, CDR2 YFSETQ, per germline. V gave up 3 bases and J gave up 4 bases; unmatched junction bases: 3. The CDR3 spells CASSYGQGGNTIYF. CDR3 DNA: TGCGCCAGCAGCTACGGACAGGGAGGAAACACCATATATTTT. Drawing the rest from reference TRBV5-1 and TRBJ1-3, the complete variable domain is KAGVTQTPRYLIKTRGQQVTLSCSPISGHRSVSWYQQTPGQGLQFLFEYFSETQRNKGNFPGRFSGRQFSNSRSEMNVSTLELGDSALYLCASSYGQGGNTIYFGEGSWLTVV.

The chain is built from TRBV11-2 and TRBJ2-7, with D unclear. The germline CDR1 and CDR2 sequences are SGHAT and FQNNGV. V was shortened by 4 bases and J by 1 base, with 8 bases between the two germline ends. The CDR3 runs 13 residues. CDR3 nucleotides: TGTGCCAGCAGCTCCCCGGAATCCTACGAGCAGTACTTC. It translates to CASSSPESYEQYF.

This sequence joins TRBV5-1 and TRBJ1-2; D is ambiguous. This CDR3 spans 14 amino acids. Germline V gene lookup returns CDR1 SGHRS and CDR2 YFSETQ. With 4 bases removed from V and 1 base from J, the gap between germline ends came to 11 bases. The CDR3 coding sequence is TGCGCCAGCAGCCCGATAGTGGGTAACTATGGCTACACCTTC. Its protein product is CASSPIVGNYGYTF.

The rearrangement joins TRBV19 to TRBJ1-5, with D uncertain. This CDR3 comprises 11 residues. Germline V gene data show CDR1 as LNHDA and CDR2 as SQIVND (reference sequence). Trimming shortened V by 6 bases and J by 7 bases, and 7 bases separated the two germline ends. CDR3 amino acids: CASSTPQPQHF. In DNA form, the CDR3 reads TGTGCCAGTAGCACCCCGCAGCCCCAGCATTTT.

The chain links TRBV10-3 to TRBJ2-2, with D possibly being TRBD1 (6 bases). This CDR3 region has 14 residues. V shed 10 bases and J shed 0 bases, with 12 bases lying between them. Germline CDR1 and CDR2: ENHRY and SYGVKD. The CDR3 loop is CASRDTSNTGELFF. DNA of the CDR3: TGTGCCAGCCGGGACACCTCGAACACCGGGGAGCTGTTTTTT.

The CDR3 nucleotides are TGTGCCAGCAGCTTATTTAGGGCCACCGGGGAGCTGTTTTTT. Residues: CASSLFRATGELFF. The chain joins TRBV7-9 to TRBJ2-2, with D uncertain. Germline CDR1 and CDR2: SEHNR and FQNEAQ (reference sequence). The CDR3 runs to 14 residues. Trimming cost V 2 bases and J 4 bases, with 8 bases left between them.

The chain is built from TRBV27 and TRBJ1-1; 8 bases match TRBD1. Germline assignment: CDR1 MNHEY and CDR2 SMNVEV (reference sequence). J lost 4 bases, V lost 0 bases, and 13 bases had no gene match. The CDR3 totals 18 residues. The CDR3 loop is CASSLSGRPGGRGTEAFF. DNA of the CDR3: TGTGCCAGCAGTTTATCAGGGAGGCCAGGGGGCAGGGGCACTGAAGCTTTCTTT.

V and J are TRBV19 and TRBJ2-7, with D perhaps given as TRBD1 or TRBD2 (5 bases each). The CDR3 loop spans 16 amino acids. Trimming stripped 1 base from V and 6 bases from J, with 19 bases between. Per germline, CDR1 LNHDA and CDR2 SQIVND (reference sequence). CDR3 protein: CASSIGVGTYGGEQYF. The CDR3 nucleotides are TGTGCCAGTAGTATAGGGGTCGGGACCTATGGCGGCGAGCAGTACTTC.

The rearrangement links TRBV5-4 to TRBJ1-1; a weak D match, TRBD1 (6 bases). Germline CDR1 reads SGHNT; CDR2 reads YYREEE (reference sequence). The V end lost 0 bases, the J end lost 1 base, and 10 bases lay between the germline ends. This CDR3 region has 15 residues. The CDR3 DNA sequence: TGTGCCAGCAGCTTGGCTTACAGGGCGAACACTGAAGCTTTCTTT. Its protein product is CASSLAYRANTEAFF.

This chain joins TRBV5-5 and TRBJ2-3, with a possible D match to TRBD2 (7 bases). The V end was cut by 6 bases, the J end by 1 base, with 12 bases between. The CDR3 sequence is 14 residues long. From germline, CDR1 is SGHKS and CDR2 YYEKEE (reference sequence). CDR3 sequence (DNA): TGTGCCAGCAAGGGGGGAGGGGGCACAGATACGCAGTATTTT. As protein: CASKGGGGTDTQYF.

The V and J genes are TRBV27 and TRBJ2-7; D may be TRBD1 (5 bases). This CDR3 has 15 residues. CDR1 and CDR2 (germline): MNHEY, SMNVEV (reference sequence). Trimming cost V 9 bases and J 5 bases, with 23 bases left between them. Here the CDR3 DNA reads TGTGCCAGTCTCCCGTCCTGGGGCAAATTGGACGAGCAGTACTTC. Protein product: CASLPSWGKLDEQYF.